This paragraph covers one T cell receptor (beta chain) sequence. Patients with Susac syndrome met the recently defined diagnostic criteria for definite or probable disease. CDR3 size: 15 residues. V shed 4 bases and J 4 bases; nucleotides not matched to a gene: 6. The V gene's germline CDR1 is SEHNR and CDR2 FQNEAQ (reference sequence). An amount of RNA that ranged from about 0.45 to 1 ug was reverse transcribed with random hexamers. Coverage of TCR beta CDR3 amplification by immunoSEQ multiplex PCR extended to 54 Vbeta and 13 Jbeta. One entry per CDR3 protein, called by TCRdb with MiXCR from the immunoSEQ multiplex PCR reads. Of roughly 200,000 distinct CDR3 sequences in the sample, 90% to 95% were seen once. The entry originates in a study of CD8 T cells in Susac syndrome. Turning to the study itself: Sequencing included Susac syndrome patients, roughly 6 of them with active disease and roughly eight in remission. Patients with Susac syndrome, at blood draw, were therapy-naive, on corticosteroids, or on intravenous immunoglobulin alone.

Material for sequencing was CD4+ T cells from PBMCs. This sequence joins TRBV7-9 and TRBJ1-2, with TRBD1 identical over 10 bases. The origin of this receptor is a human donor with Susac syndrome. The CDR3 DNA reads TGTGCCAGCAGCTCTTGGGACAGGGGAGCCTATGGCTACACCTTC. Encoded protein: CASSSWDRGAYGYTF.